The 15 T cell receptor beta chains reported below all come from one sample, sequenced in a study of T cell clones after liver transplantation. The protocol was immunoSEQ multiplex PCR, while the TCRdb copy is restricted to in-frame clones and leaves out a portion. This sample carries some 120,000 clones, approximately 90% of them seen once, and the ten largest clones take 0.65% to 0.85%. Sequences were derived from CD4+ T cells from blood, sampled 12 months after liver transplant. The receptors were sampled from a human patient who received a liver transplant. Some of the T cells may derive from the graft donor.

CDR3 nucleotides: TGTGCCAGCAGCCTGGGACAGGGGAATGAAAAACTGTTTTTT. Translation: CASSLGQGNEKLFF. The chain recombines TRBV5-6 with TRBJ1-4, with 10 bases fitting TRBD1. This CDR3 spans 14 amino acids. Germline values: CDR1 SGHDT, CDR2 YYEEEE. V was clipped by 4 bases and J by 5 bases; unmatched bases: 2. Combining the CDR3 with reference TRBV5-6 and TRBJ1-4 gives the whole variable domain DAGVTQSPTHLIKTRGQQVTLRCSPKSGHDTVSWYQQALGQGPQFIFQYYEEEERQRGNFPDRFSGHQFPNYSSELNVNALLLGDSALYLCASSLGQGNEKLFFGSGTQLSVL.

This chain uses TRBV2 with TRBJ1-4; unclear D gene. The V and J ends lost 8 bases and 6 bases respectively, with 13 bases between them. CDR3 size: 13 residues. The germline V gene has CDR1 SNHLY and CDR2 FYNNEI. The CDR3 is CASSAIRHEKLFF. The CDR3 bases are TGTGCCAGCTCGGCTATTCGGCATGAAAAACTGTTTTTT.

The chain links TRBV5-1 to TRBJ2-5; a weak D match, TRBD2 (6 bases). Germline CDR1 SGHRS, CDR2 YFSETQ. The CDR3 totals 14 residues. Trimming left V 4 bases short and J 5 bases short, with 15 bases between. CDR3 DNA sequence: TGCGCCAGCAGCCCGGCGGGGAACTGGGAGACCCAGTACTTC. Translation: CASSPAGNWETQYF.

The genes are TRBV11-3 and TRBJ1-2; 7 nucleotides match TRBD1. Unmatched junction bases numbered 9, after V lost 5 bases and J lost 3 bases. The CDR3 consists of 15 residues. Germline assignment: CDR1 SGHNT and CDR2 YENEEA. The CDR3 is CASSPQGGEDYGYTF. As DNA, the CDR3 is TGTGCCAGCAGCCCTCAGGGGGGTGAAGACTATGGCTACACCTTC.

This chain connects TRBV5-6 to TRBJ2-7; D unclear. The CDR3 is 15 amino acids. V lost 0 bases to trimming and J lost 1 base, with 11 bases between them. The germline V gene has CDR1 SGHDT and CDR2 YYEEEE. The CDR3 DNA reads TGTGCCAGCAGCTTGGTCGCAGGAAATTCCTACGAGCAGTACTTC. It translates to CASSLVAGNSYEQYF.

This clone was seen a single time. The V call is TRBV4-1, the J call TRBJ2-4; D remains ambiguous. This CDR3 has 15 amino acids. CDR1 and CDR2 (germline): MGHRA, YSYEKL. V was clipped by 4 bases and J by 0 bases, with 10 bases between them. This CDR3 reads CASSLLGIAKNIQYF. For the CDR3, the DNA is TGCGCCAGCAGCCTTCTAGGAATAGCCAAAAACATTCAGTACTTC.

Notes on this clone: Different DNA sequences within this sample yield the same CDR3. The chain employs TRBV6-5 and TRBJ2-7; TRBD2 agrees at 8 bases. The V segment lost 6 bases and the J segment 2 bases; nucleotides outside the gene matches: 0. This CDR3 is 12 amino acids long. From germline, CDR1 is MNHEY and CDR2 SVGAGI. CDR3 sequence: CASRGLAYEQYF. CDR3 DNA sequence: TGTGCCAGCAGGGGACTAGCCTACGAGCAGTACTTC.

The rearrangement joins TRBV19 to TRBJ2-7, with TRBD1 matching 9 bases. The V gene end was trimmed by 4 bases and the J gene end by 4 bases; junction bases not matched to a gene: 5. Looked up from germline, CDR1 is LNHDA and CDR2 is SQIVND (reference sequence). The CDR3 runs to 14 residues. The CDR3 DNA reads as TGTGCCAGTAGTACCGGGACAGGGTGGTACGAGCAGTACTTC. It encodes CASSTGTGWYEQYF.

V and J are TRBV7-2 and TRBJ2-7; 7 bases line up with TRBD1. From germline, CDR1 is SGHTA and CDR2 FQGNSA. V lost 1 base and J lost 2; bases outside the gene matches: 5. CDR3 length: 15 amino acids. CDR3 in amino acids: CASSLGQGGPYEQYF. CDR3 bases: TGTGCCAGCAGCTTAGGACAGGGCGGGCCCTACGAGCAGTACTTC.

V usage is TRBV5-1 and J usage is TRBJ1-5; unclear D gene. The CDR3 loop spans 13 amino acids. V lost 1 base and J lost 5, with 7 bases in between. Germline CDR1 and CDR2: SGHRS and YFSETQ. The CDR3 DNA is TGCGCCAGCAGCTTGTCCGAGGATCAGCCCCAGCATTTT. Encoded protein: CASSLSEDQPQHF.

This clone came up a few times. The CDR3 sequence: CASRRSNTEAFF. The CDR3 region has the DNA TGTGCCAGCAGGCGCTCGAACACTGAAGCTTTCTTT. The V call is TRBV2, the J call TRBJ1-1, with no clear D. The germline V gene has CDR1 SNHLY and CDR2 FYNNEI. This CDR3 contains 12 residues. Trimming removed 6 bases at V and 1 base at J, with 6 bases between.

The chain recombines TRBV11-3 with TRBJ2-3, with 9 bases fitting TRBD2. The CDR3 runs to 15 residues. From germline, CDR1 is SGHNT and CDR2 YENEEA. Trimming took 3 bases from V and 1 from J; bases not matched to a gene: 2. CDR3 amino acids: CASSFKREGTDTQYF. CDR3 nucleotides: TGTGCCAGCAGCTTTAAGCGGGAGGGCACAGATACGCAGTATTTT.

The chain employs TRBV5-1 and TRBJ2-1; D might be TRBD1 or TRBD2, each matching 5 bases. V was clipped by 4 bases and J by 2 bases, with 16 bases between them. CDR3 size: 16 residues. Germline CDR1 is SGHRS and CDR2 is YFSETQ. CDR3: CASSLTGLGPYNEQFF. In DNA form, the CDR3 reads TGCGCCAGCAGCCTAACAGGTTTGGGACCCTACAATGAGCAGTTCTTC.

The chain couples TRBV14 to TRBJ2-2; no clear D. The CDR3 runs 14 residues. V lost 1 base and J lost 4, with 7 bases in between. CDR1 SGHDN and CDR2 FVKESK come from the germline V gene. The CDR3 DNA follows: TGTGCCAGCAGCCAAGTACGGAGCACCGGGGAGCTGTTTTTT. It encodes CASSQVRSTGELFF.

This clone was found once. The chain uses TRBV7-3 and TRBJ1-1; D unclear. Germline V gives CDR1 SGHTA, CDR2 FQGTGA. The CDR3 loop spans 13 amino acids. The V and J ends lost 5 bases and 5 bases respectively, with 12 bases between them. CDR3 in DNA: TGTGCCAGCAGCCCCGCGACGGTAACTGAAGCTTTCTTT. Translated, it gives CASSPATVTEAFF.